These 18 T cell receptor beta chains were sequenced from one sample in a study of T cells in Graves' hyperthyroidism and ophthalmopathy. Amplification of TCR beta CDR3 regions used RNA as the template. The primer set for the first-round RT-PCR of the TCR CDR3 was HTBI. TCRdb re-called the multiplex PCR reads with MiXCR, one entry per CDR3 protein. The sample consists of around 280,000 distinct CDR3 sequences, about an eighth of them appearing once. Material: blood. These receptors all come from a woman in her 30s with Graves' hyperthyroidism that later progressed to Graves' ophthalmopathy.

This clonotype was seen at least ten times. The chain combines TRBV6-1 with TRBJ2-2, with no clear D. V gave up 6 bases and J gave up 1 base, with 0 bases separating them. This CDR3 has 11 amino acids. Looked up from germline, CDR1 is MNHNS and CDR2 is SASEGT. CDR3 nucleotide sequence: TGTGCCAGCAGGAACACCGGGGAGCTGTTTTTT. The encoded protein is CASRNTGELFF.

This clonotype occurred many times. The CDR3 reads CASSVRNGVPQHF. CDR3 DNA sequence: TGTGCCAGCAGTGTTAGGAACGGGGTGCCCCAGCATTTT. The V gene is TRBV2, the J gene TRBJ1-5; D is ambiguous. This CDR3 region has 13 residues. CDR1 SNHLY and CDR2 FYNNEI come from the germline V gene. V lost 4 bases and J 9 bases, leaving 13 bases between the germline ends.

This clonotype was counted at least ten times. J is TRBJ2-3 and V is TRBV6-2 or TRBV6-3, with D perhaps given as TRBD1 or TRBD2 (5 bases each). The germline V and J ends were trimmed by 6 bases and 2 bases, with 12 bases remaining between them. Germline V CDR1 and CDR2: MNHEY, SVGEGT. The length of the CDR3 is 14 residues. The CDR3, as DNA: TGTGCCAGCAGAGACCGGGACCTCACAGATACGCAGTATTTT. Translation: CASRDRDLTDTQYF.

This clonotype was seen ten or more times. This chain links TRBV7-2 with TRBJ2-7; TRBD1 is a possible D gene (6 bases). Germline lookup yields CDR1 SGHTA and CDR2 FQGNSA. V lost 7 bases and J lost 0, with 10 bases in between. CDR3 size: 13 residues. CDR3: CASTDRISYEQYF. The CDR3 DNA follows: TGTGCCAGCACCGACAGGATCTCCTACGAGCAGTACTTC.

This clonotype has ten or more counts. The V and J genes are TRBV29-1 and TRBJ2-7; 7 nucleotides match TRBD1. V lost 6 bases and J lost 4; bases outside the gene matches: 9. Germline loops: CDR1 SQVTM, CDR2 ANQGSEA. This CDR3 is 13 amino acids long. In DNA form, the CDR3 reads TGCAGCGTCGGAACAGGGGTCCCGTACGAGCAGTACTTC. It encodes CSVGTGVPYEQYF.

This clonotype was counted at least ten times. The V and J genes are TRBV28 and TRBJ2-7; 7 nucleotides match TRBD1. CDR3 length: 14 residues. Germline assignment: CDR1 MDHEN and CDR2 SYDVKM. The junction had 5 bases not matched to a gene; V was cut back by 3 bases and J by 3 bases. The CDR3 reads CASSLATGSYEQYF. The CDR3 nucleotides read TGTGCCAGCAGTTTGGCGACAGGGAGCTACGAGCAGTACTTC.

The V call is TRBV3-2, the J call TRBJ2-5; the D call in the table, TRBD2, was not verified against the DNA. TRBV3-2 is listed as a pseudogene. The CDR3 totals 17 residues. The CDR3 bases are TGTGCCAGCAGCCAAGCCTTGGGGGAGGGGGGCCAAGAGACCCAGTACTTC. This sequence encodes CASSQALGEGGQETQYF.

This clonotype has ten or more counts. The chain combines TRBV12-3 or TRBV12-4 with TRBJ2-3, with 11 bases identical to TRBD2. The length of the CDR3 is 16 residues. The trim removed 3 bases at V and 2 bases at J, leaving 4 bases unmatched. This CDR3 is CASSLGTSGTTDTQYF. The CDR3 coding sequence is TGTGCCAGCAGTTTGGGGACTAGCGGAACCACAGATACGCAGTATTTT.

This rearrangement joins TRBV5-8 to TRBJ1-3; D perhaps matches TRBD1 (5 bases). The CDR3 extends over 14 amino acids. V was pared by 7 bases and J by 0 bases, with 11 bases between. Germline CDR1 reads SGHTS; CDR2 reads YDEGEE. The CDR3 region has the DNA TGTGCCAGCGAGACAGTTAACTCTGGAAACACCATATATTTT. Translated, it gives CASETVNSGNTIYF.

This clonotype came up many times. The V and J genes are TRBV30 and TRBJ2-1; 9 positions match TRBD2. Germline V gene sequence: CDR1 GTSNPN, CDR2 SVGIG (reference sequence). CDR3 length: 15 amino acids. Trimming cost V 4 bases and J 9 bases; bases outside gene matches: 13. The CDR3 DNA sequence: TGTGCCTGGAACCCGGGACTAGCCTTAGTCAGTGAGCAGTTCTTC. Its translation: CAWNPGLALVSEQFF.

The rearrangement links TRBV27 to TRBJ2-7, with 9 nucleotides matching TRBD2. Germline CDR1 is MNHEY and CDR2 is SMNVEV (reference sequence). CDR3 length: 14 amino acids. The junction had 4 bases not matched to a gene; V was cut back by 4 bases and J by 3 bases. The CDR3, as DNA: TGTGCCAGCAGTTGGGGGACTAGCAGCTACGAGCAGTACTTC. This encodes CASSWGTSSYEQYF.

This clonotype was recorded many times. The CDR3 protein is CASSETSGRLRSDTQYF. For the CDR3, the DNA is TGTGCCAGCAGTGAGACTAGCGGGAGATTGAGGTCAGATACGCAGTATTTT. The gene calls are TRBV6-1 and TRBJ2-3; 12 bases align to TRBD2. The CDR3 extends over 17 amino acids. V dropped 3 bases and J dropped 4; count of bases not matched to a gene: 8. CDR1 and CDR2 from the germline V gene are MNHNS and SASEGT.

Comment on this clonotype: A much larger clonotype is one base distant, so this may be a read error. The chain combines TRBV12-3 or TRBV12-4 with TRBJ2-1; 7 bases agree with TRBD2. There are 12 residues in the CDR3. The J segment lost 11 bases and the V segment lost 3 bases, leaving 4 bases of the junction unmatched. CDR3 nucleotides: TGTGCCAGCAGTTTTTCTAGCGGTAAGCAGTTCTTC. Encoded protein: CASSFSSGKQFF.

The chain links TRBV6-2 or TRBV6-3 to TRBJ2-3; 11 bases are a match to TRBD2. This CDR3 spans 16 amino acids. J was trimmed by 2 bases and V by 4 bases; bases with no gene match: 5. Germline CDR1 MNHEY, CDR2 SVGEGT. CDR3 loop: CASSSIAGGPTDTQYF. In nucleotides, the CDR3 is TGTGCCAGCAGTTCCATAGCGGGAGGGCCCACAGATACGCAGTATTTT.

With respect to this clonotype: A junction end diverges from the germline sequence, so it may reflect a read error. The J gene is TRBJ2-4, the V gene TRBV7-7; D unresolved. CDR1 and CDR2 from the germline V gene are SSHAT and FNYEAQ (reference sequence). The CDR3 covers 16 residues. Written as DNA, the CDR3 is TGTGCTAGCAGCTTAGAAGTCCGACCGGCCAAAAACATTCAGTACTTC. Translation: CASSLEVRPAKNIQYF.

This clonotype was counted ten times or more. This chain connects TRBV7-9 to TRBJ2-3; 8 positions match TRBD1. The CDR3 is 14 residues long. Germline V gene lookup returns CDR1 SEHNR and CDR2 FQNEAQ (reference sequence). V gave up 5 bases and J gave up 4 bases; unmatched junction bases: 5. The CDR3 is CASSPGGSADTQYF. The CDR3 DNA reads TGTGCCAGCAGCCCAGGGGGCTCCGCAGATACGCAGTATTTT.

This clonotype was recorded at least ten times. V usage is TRBV20-1 and J usage is TRBJ1-4; a possible D gene is TRBD1 (5 bases). Germline V gene lookup returns CDR1 DFQATT and CDR2 SNEGSKA (reference sequence). There are 12 residues in the CDR3. The CDR3 here is CSTRDAGEKLFF. In DNA form, the CDR3 reads TGCAGCACCAGGGACGCAGGGGAAAAACTGTTTTTT.

This clonotype has a count of ten or more. The rearrangement links TRBV7-9 to TRBJ2-7; D is unclear. V lost 5 bases to trimming and J lost 5 bases, with 13 bases between them. This CDR3 has 13 residues. Germline loops: CDR1 SEHNR, CDR2 FQNEAQ (reference sequence). Written as DNA, the CDR3 is TGTGCCAGCAGCACCCCACTGTTCAACGAGCAGTACTTC. It is translated as CASSTPLFNEQYF.